This T cell receptor (beta chain) stems from a study of cytomegalovirus exposure and HLA in healthy donors. Losses at the gene ends were 5 bases for V and 1 base for J; bases not matched to a gene: 13. This CDR3 is built from 17 residues. The germline V gene has CDR1 SGHTA and CDR2 FQGNSA. Broader study findings: Being productive about 87% or about 30% of the time was typical of most TCR beta V segments in an earlier analysis. A missense variant in DCLRE1C was later tied to TCR beta V- and J-gene trimming.

Both 60 Vbeta primers and 13 Jbeta primers went into the PCR. The data were produced by immunoSEQ multiplex PCR, yet TCRdb's version contains in-frame clones alone and is incomplete. The sample has 150,000 to 200,000 clones, roughly 80% seen once. In the case of this clone: Its antigen remains unidentified.

V is TRBV7-2 and J is TRBJ1-1; 7 nucleotides agree with TRBD1. The clonotype originates from a boy younger than 18 in good health and CMV-seronegative. The sample taken for sequencing was PBMCs. The CDR3 nucleotides are TGTGCCAGCAGCCGGCCGGGAGGGGGCCTTCCGAACACTGAAGCTTTCTTT. This encodes CASSRPGGGLPNTEAFF. Looking up the rest from reference TRBV7-2 and TRBJ1-1 gives the full variable domain: GAGVSQSPSNKVTEKGKDVELRCDPISGHTALYWYRQSLGQGLEFLIYFQGNSAPDKSGLPSDRFSAERTGGSVSTLTIQRTQQEDSAVYLCASSRPGGGLPNTEAFFGQGTRLTVV.